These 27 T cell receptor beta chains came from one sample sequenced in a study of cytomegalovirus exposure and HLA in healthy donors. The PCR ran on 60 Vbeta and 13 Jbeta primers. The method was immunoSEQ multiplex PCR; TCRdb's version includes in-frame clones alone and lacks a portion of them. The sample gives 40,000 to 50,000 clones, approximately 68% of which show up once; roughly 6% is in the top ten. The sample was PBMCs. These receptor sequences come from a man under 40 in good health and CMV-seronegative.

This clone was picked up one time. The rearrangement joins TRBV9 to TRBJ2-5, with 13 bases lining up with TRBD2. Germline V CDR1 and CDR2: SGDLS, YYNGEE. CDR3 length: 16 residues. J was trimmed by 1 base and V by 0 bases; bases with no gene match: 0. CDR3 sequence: CASSVGLAGGQETQYF. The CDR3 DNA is TGTGCCAGCAGCGTAGGACTAGCGGGAGGCCAAGAGACCCAGTACTTC.

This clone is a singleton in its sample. DNA of the CDR3: TGTGCCAGCAGCCAAGTTCGAGGTAATGAGCAGTTCTTC. As protein: CASSQVRGNEQFF. This chain uses TRBV14 with TRBJ2-1, with D uncertain. The CDR3 contains 13 residues. The V gene lost 1 base and the J gene lost 7 bases, with 8 bases spanning the gap. Germline V lookup: CDR1 SGHDN, CDR2 FVKESK. Together with reference TRBV14 and TRBJ2-1, the CDR3 gives the full variable domain: EAGVTQFPSHSVIEKGQTVTLRCDPISGHDNLYWYRRVMGKEIKFLLHFVKESKQDESGMPNNRFLAERTGGTYSTLKVQPAELEDSGVYFCASSQVRGNEQFFGPGTRLTVL.

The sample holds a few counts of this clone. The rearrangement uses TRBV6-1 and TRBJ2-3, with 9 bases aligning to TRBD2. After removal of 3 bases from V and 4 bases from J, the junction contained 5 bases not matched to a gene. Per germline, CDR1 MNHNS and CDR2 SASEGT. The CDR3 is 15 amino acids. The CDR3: CASSDFSGSADTQYF. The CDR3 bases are TGTGCCAGCAGTGACTTTAGCGGGAGTGCAGATACGCAGTATTTT.

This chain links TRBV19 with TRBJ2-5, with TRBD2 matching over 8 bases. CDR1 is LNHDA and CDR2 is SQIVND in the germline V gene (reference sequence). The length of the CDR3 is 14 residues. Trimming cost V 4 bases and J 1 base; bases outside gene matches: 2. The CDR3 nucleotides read TGTGCCAGTAGTAACGGGAGGGCCCAAGAGACCCAGTACTTC. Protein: CASSNGRAQETQYF.

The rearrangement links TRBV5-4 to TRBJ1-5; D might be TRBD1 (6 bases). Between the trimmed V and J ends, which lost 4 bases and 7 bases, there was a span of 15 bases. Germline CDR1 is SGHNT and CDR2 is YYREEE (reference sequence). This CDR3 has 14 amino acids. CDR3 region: CASSVQGMGQPQHF. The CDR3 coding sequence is TGTGCCAGCAGCGTACAGGGCATGGGGCAGCCCCAGCATTTT. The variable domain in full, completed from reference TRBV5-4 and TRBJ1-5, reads ETGVTQSPTHLIKTRGQQVTLRCSSQSGHNTVSWYQQALGQGPQFIFQYYREEENGRGNFPPRFSGLQFPNYSSELNVNALELDDSALYLCASSVQGMGQPQHFGDGTRLSIL.

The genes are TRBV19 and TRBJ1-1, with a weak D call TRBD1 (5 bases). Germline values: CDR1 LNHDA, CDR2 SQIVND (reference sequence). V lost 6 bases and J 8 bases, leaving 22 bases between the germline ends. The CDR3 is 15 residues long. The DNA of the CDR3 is TGTGCCAGTAGCCCATTGGGTGAACCCCGGGGGGAAGCTTTCTTT. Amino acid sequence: CASSPLGEPRGEAFF. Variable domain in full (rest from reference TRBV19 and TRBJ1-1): DGGITQSPKYLFRKEGQNVTLSCEQNLNHDAMYWYRQDPGQGLRLIYYSQIVNDFQKGDIAEGYSVSREKKESFPLTVTSAQKNPTAFYLCASSPLGEPRGEAFFGQGTRLTVV.

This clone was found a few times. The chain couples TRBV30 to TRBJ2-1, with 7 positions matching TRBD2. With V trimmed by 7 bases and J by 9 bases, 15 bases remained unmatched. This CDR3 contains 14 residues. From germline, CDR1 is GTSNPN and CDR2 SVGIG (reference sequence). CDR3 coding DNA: TGTGCCTCTTTACTAGCGTCTGAGAGGGCTGAGCAGTTCTTC. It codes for CASLLASERAEQFF.

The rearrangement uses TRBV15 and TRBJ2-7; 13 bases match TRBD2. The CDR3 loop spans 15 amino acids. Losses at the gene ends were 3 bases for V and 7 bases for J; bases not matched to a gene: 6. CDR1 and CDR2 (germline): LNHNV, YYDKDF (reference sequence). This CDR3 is CATSRDPGLAGEQYF. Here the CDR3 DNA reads TGTGCCACCAGCAGGGATCCGGGACTAGCGGGGGAGCAGTACTTC.

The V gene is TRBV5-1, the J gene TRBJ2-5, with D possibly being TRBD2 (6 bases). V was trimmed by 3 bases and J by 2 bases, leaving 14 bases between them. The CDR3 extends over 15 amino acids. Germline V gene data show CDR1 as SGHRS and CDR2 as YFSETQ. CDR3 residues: CASSSSGTQQETQYF. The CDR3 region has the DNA TGCGCCAGCAGCTCCTCCGGGACTCAGCAAGAGACCCAGTACTTC.

CDR3 amino acids: CASSLDVSGRDYEQYF. The DNA for the CDR3 is TGTGCCAGCAGCTTAGATGTTAGCGGGAGGGACTACGAGCAGTACTTC. This chain connects TRBV7-8 to TRBJ2-7; 11 bases are a match to TRBD2. This CDR3 spans 16 amino acids. Germline CDR1 reads SGHVS; CDR2 reads FQNEAQ. With 1 base clipped from V and 3 bases from J, the junction kept 5 bases outside the gene matches.

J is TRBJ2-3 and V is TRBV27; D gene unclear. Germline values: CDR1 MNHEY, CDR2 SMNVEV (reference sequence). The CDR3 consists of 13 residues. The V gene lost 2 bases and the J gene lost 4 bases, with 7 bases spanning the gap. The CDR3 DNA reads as TGTGCCAGCAGTTTAAAAGCGCCAGATACGCAGTATTTT. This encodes CASSLKAPDTQYF.

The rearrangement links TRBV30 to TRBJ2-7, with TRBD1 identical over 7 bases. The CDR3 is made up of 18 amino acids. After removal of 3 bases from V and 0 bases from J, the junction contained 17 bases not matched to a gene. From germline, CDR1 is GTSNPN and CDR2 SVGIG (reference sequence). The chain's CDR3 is CAWSDRPPGTASSYEQYF. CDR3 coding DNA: TGTGCCTGGAGCGACCGCCCCCCCGGGACAGCGAGCTCCTACGAGCAGTACTTC. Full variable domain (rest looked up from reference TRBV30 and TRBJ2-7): SQTIHQWPATLVQPVGSPLSLECTVEGTSNPNLYWYRQAAGRGLQLLFYSVGIGQISSEVPQNLSASRPQDRQFILSSKKLLLSDSGFYLCAWSDRPPGTASSYEQYFGPGTRLTVT.

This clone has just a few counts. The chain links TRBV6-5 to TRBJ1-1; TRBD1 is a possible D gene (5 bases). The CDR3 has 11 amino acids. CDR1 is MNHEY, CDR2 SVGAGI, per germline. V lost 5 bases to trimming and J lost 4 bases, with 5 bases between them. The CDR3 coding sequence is TGTGCCAGCAGTGACAGCACTGAAGCTTTCTTT. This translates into CASSDSTEAFF.

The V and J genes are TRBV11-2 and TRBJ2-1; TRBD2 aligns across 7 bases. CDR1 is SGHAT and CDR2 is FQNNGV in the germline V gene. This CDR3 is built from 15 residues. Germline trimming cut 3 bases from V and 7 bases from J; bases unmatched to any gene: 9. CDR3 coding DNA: TGTGCCAGCAGCTTCGGAGCTGGGAGGGTAAATGAGCAGTTCTTC. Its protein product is CASSFGAGRVNEQFF.

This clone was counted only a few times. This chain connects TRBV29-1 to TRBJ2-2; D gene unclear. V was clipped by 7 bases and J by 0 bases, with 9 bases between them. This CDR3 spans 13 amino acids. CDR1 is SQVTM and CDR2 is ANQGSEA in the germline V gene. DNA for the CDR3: TGCAGCGCCCACATCGCGAACACCGGGGAGCTGTTTTTT. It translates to CSAHIANTGELFF.

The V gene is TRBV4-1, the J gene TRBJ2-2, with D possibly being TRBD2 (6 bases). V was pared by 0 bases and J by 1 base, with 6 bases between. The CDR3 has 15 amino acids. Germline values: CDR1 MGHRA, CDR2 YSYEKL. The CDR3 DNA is TGCGCCAGCAGCCAAGAGGGGGGGAACACCGGGGAGCTGTTTTTT. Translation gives CASSQEGGNTGELFF.

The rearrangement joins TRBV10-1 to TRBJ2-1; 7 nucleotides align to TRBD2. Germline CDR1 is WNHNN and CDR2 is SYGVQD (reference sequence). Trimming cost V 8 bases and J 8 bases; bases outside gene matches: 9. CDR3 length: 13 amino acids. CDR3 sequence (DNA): TGCGCCAGCGGCGGGAGTATTGGCGATGAGCAGTTCTTC. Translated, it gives CASGGSIGDEQFF.

CDR3 sequence: CASTTGFSTEAFF. In DNA, the CDR3 is TGTGCCTCAACAACAGGGTTCAGCACTGAAGCTTTCTTT. The V gene is TRBV5-6, the J gene TRBJ1-1; D is possibly TRBD1 (6 bases). The CDR3 runs to 13 residues. CDR1 is SGHDT and CDR2 is YYEEEE in the germline V gene. With 10 bases removed from V and 4 bases from J, the gap between germline ends came to 17 bases.

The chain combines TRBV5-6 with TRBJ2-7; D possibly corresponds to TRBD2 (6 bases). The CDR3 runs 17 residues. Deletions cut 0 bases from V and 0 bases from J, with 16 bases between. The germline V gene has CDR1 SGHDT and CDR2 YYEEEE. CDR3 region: CASSLERAGLSSYEQYF. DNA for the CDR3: TGTGCCAGCAGCTTGGAGCGTGCGGGGCTTAGCTCCTACGAGCAGTACTTC.

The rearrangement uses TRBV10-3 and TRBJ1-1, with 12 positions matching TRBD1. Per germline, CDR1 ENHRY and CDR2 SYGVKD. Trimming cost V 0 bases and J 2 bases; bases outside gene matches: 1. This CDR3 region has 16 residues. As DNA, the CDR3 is TGTGCCATCAGTGAGTCGGGACAGGGGGCTAACACTGAAGCTTTCTTT. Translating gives CAISESGQGANTEAFF.

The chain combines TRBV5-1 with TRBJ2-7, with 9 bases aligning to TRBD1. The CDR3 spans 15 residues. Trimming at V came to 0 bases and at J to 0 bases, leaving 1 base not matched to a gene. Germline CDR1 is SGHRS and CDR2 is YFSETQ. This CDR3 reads CASSLVTGGSYEQYF. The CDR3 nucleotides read TGCGCCAGCAGCTTGGTGACAGGGGGCTCCTACGAGCAGTACTTC.

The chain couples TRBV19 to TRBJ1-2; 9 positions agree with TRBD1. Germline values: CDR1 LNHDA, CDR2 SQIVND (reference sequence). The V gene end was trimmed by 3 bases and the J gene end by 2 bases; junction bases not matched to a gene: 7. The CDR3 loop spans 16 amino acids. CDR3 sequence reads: CASSIPGTGSNYGYTF. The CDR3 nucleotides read TGTGCCAGTAGTATTCCGGGGACAGGGTCGAACTATGGCTACACCTTC.

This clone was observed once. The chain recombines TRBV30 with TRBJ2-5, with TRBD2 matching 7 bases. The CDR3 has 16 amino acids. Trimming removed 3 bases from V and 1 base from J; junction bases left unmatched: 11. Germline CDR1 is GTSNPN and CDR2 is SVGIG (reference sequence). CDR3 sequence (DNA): TGTGCCTGGAGACCGAAGCGACGGGAGGTCCAAGAGACCCAGTACTTC. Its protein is CAWRPKRREVQETQYF.

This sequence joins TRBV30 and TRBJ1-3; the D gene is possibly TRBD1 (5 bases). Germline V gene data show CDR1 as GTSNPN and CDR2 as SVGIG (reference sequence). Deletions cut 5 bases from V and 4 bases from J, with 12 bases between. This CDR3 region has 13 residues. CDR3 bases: TGTGCCTGGTCGCCGGGGGTGGGAAACACCATATATTTT. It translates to CAWSPGVGNTIYF.

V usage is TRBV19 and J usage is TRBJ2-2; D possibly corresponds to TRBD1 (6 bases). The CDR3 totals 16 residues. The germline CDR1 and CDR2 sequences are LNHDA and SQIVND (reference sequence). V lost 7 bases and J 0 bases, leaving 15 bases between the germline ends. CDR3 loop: CASNPDRSPNTGELFF. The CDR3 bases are TGTGCCAGTAATCCGGACAGATCCCCGAACACCGGGGAGCTGTTTTTT.

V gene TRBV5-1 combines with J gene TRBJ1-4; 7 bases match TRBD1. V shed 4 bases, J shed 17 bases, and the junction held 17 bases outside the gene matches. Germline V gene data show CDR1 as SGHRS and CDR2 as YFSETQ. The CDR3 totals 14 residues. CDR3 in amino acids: CASSPRASTGAIFF. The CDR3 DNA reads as TGCGCCAGCAGCCCACGCGCCTCTACAGGGGCGATCTTTTTT.

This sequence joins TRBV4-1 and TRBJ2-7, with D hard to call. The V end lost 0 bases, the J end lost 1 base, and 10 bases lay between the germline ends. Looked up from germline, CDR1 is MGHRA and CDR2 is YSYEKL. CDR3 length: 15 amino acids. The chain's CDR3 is CASSQDPASSYEQYF. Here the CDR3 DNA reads TGCGCCAGCAGCCAAGATCCAGCGTCATCCTACGAGCAGTACTTC.